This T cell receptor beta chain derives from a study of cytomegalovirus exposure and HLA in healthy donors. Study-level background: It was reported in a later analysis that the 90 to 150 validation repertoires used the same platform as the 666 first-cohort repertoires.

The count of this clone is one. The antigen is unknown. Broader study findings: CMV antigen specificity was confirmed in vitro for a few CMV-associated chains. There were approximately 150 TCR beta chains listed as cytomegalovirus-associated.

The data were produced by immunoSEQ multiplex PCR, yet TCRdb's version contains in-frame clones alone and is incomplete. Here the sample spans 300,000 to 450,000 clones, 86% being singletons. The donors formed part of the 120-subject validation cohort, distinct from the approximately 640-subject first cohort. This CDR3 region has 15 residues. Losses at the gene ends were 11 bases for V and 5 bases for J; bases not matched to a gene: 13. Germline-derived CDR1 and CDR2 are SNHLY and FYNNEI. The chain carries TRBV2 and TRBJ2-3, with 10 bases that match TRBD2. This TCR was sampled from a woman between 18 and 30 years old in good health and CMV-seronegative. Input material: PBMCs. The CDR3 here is CALATETSGLDTQYF. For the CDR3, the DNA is TGTGCCCTGGCAACGGAGACTAGCGGGTTAGATACGCAGTATTTT.